These 5 T cell receptor beta chains were all obtained from the same sample, sequenced in a study of blood T cell repertoires in COVID-19. Sequenced by immunoSEQ multiplex PCR; TCRdb stores in-frame clones only, minus some. The table includes 20,000 to 25,000 clones, roughly 87% detected once. The sequenced material came from peripheral blood. The source is a human donor with active COVID-19. The donor label of this sample is uncertain.

The chain recombines TRBV7-2 with TRBJ1-3, with a tentative D call TRBD1 (5 bases). From germline, CDR1 is SGHTA and CDR2 FQGNSA. This CDR3 contains 12 residues. Trimming removed 1 base from V and 9 bases from J, with 7 bases in between. The CDR3 bases are TGTGCCAGCAGCTTAGAGGGGCGCACCATATATTTT. Translation: CASSLEGRTIYF.

The genes are TRBV6-5 and TRBJ2-7, with D perhaps TRBD2 (6 bases). Trimming removed 9 bases at V and 0 bases at J, with 9 bases between. The CDR3 contains 12 residues. Germline V gene lookup returns CDR1 MNHEY and CDR2 SVGAGI. CDR3 protein: CASMDYSYEQYF. The CDR3 coding sequence is TGTGCCAGTATGGACTACTCCTACGAGCAGTACTTC.

The chain's CDR3 is CASSPGLFGYEQYF. The CDR3 nucleotides are TGTGCCAGCAGCCCCGGACTATTCGGCTACGAGCAGTACTTC. The rearrangement uses TRBV5-5 and TRBJ2-7; D is perhaps TRBD2 (6 bases). Trimming left V 4 bases short and J 3 bases short, with 14 bases between. This CDR3 spans 14 amino acids. Germline CDR1 and CDR2: SGHKS and YYEKEE (reference sequence).

V gene TRBV4-1 combines with J gene TRBJ2-6; weak D call: TRBD2 (6 bases). Germline loops: CDR1 MGHRA, CDR2 YSYEKL. The CDR3 consists of 16 residues. V lost 1 base, J lost 2 bases, and 9 bases lay in between. CDR3 sequence reads: CASSQGSGAGANVLTF. CDR3 nucleotide sequence: TGCGCCAGCAGCCAAGGGTCGGGGGCTGGGGCCAACGTCCTGACTTTC.

The chain couples TRBV4-1 to TRBJ2-3; 8 bases are a match to TRBD2. CDR1 is MGHRA, CDR2 YSYEKL, per germline. This CDR3 is built from 15 residues. With V trimmed by 1 base and J by 10 bases, 10 bases remained unmatched. CDR3 DNA sequence: TGCGCCAGCAGCCAAGTGGGGGGTAGCGGGGATGCGCAGTATTTT. Amino acid sequence: CASSQVGGSGDAQYF.